A single sample gave rise to the 32 T cell receptor beta chains below, sequenced in a study of Ad26.COV2.S vaccination and SARS-CoV-2 variants. Assay: immunoSEQ multiplex PCR; the TCRdb copy retains only in-frame clones and omits some. The sample comprises roughly 700,000 clones, around 89% of which are singletons, and approximately 1.5% rests with the top ten. Treatment noted: around 19 received Ad26.COV2.S at low or high dose, single or two shots; about 5 received placebo; per-sample allocation not given. Day 63 after the first injection of vaccine or placebo was the sampling time. This specimen was peripheral blood, taken in a trial of Ad26.COV2.S vaccine versus placebo. These TCRs come from a person aged 18 to 59 who received the Ad26.COV2.S COVID-19 vaccine or a placebo.

This clone was observed once. CDR3 loop: CASSPGTGGNEQFF. The DNA of the CDR3 is TGTGCCAGCTCACCAGGGACAGGGGGCAATGAGCAGTTCTTC. V is TRBV18 and J is TRBJ2-1; TRBD1 agrees at 11 bases. The trim removed 2 bases at V and 6 bases at J, leaving 0 bases unmatched. The CDR3 runs 14 residues. The germline CDR1 and CDR2 sequences are KGHSH and LQKENI. The full variable domain, its missing parts supplied by reference TRBV18 and TRBJ2-1, is NAGVMQNPRHLVRRRGQEARLRCSPMKGHSHVYWYRQLPEEGLKFMVYLQKENIIDESGMPKERFSAEFPKEGPSILRIQQVVRGDSAAYFCASSPGTGGNEQFFGPGTRLTVL.

The V call is TRBV2, the J call TRBJ1-5; 7 bases line up with TRBD1. J lost 0 bases, V lost 6 bases, and 5 bases had no gene match. The CDR3 runs 15 residues. Germline CDR1 SNHLY, CDR2 FYNNEI. The CDR3 DNA is TGTGCCAGCAGGGAGGACAGGAGTAGCAATCAGCCCCAGCATTTT. Its translation: CASREDRSSNQPQHF.

CDR3 sequence reads: CASRAGTAGEKLFF. CDR3 in DNA: TGTGCCAGCAGGGCCGGGACCGCTGGAGAAAAACTGTTTTTT. This chain joins TRBV6-5 and TRBJ1-4; possible D gene TRBD1, 5 bases. V lost 6 bases and J lost 8, with 16 bases in between. From germline, CDR1 is MNHEY and CDR2 SVGAGI. CDR3 length: 14 amino acids.

This clone appeared many times. The chain joins TRBV27 to TRBJ2-3; D remains unclear. Germline CDR1 is MNHEY and CDR2 is SMNVEV (reference sequence). This CDR3 region has 14 residues. V dropped 3 bases and J dropped 8 bases, with 15 bases sitting between them. In nucleotides, the CDR3 is TGTGCCAGCAGTTTGACATCAACTCTGGGTACGCAGTATTTT. Amino acid sequence: CASSLTSTLGTQYF.

The chain employs TRBV3-1 (or the pseudogene TRBV3-2) and TRBJ1-2, with a tentative D call TRBD1 (5 bases). V was cut by 1 base and J by 7 bases, with 10 bases left in between. In germline, CDR1 is LGHDT, CDR2 YNNKEL (reference sequence). This CDR3 is 13 amino acids long. The CDR3 protein is CASSQAGAPGYTF. The CDR3 DNA reads as TGTGCCAGCAGCCAAGCCGGGGCGCCTGGCTACACCTTC.

CDR3 protein: CASRGPGRYNEQFF. CDR3 bases: TGTGCCAGCAGGGGTCCGGGACGATACAATGAGCAGTTCTTC. The rearrangement links TRBV25-1 to TRBJ2-1; D possibly uses TRBD1 or TRBD2 (5 bases each). V was cut by 6 bases and J by 4 bases, with 13 bases left in between. This CDR3 region has 14 residues. Germline V gene data show CDR1 as MGHDK and CDR2 as SYGVNS.

This clone has only one observation. This rearrangement joins TRBV5-4 to TRBJ2-7, with D possibly TRBD1 on 5 matching bases. Germline assignment: CDR1 SGHNT and CDR2 YYREEE (reference sequence). V lost 2 bases to trimming and J lost 6 bases, with 9 bases between them. The CDR3 loop spans 12 amino acids. Here the CDR3 DNA reads TGTGCCAGCAGCTTTCCAGGGTTCGAGCAGTACTTC. Protein: CASSFPGFEQYF.

The CDR3 region has the DNA TGTGCCAGCAGCCCCGACAGGGCCCCCTACGAGCAGTACTTC. It encodes CASSPDRAPYEQYF. This chain uses TRBV7-8 with TRBJ2-7; the match to TRBD1 covers 7 bases. The CDR3 has 14 residues. Trimming removed 5 bases from V and 2 bases from J; junction bases left unmatched: 6. Germline V gene data show CDR1 as SGHVS and CDR2 as FQNEAQ.

The J gene is TRBJ2-3, the V gene TRBV5-6, with D hard to call. Germline lookup yields CDR1 SGHDT and CDR2 YYEEEE. CDR3 length equals 12 residues. The V gene lost 2 bases and the J gene lost 9 bases, with 10 bases spanning the gap. The CDR3 coding sequence is TGTGCCAGCAGCTTAGTAGGGCTGACGCAGTATTTT. It yields the protein CASSLVGLTQYF.

J is TRBJ2-1 and V is TRBV27, with TRBD2 as a possible D gene (6 bases). CDR1 and CDR2 (germline): MNHEY, SMNVEV (reference sequence). V was clipped by 4 bases and J by 2 bases, with 9 bases between them. This CDR3 contains 14 residues. Here the CDR3 DNA reads TGTGCCAGCAGTTCGCGGGACCCCTACAATGAGCAGTTCTTC. This encodes CASSSRDPYNEQFF.

In the case of this clone: Other nucleotide sequences from this sample produce the same CDR3. This chain joins TRBV6-4 and TRBJ2-3; 7 positions agree with TRBD2. Trimming at V came to 8 bases and at J to 4 bases, leaving 6 bases not matched to a gene. The CDR3 totals 13 residues. Germline V CDR1 and CDR2: MRHNA, SNTAGT. CDR3 sequence: CASRASGADTQYF. The CDR3 DNA sequence: TGTGCCAGCCGGGCGAGCGGGGCAGATACGCAGTATTTT.

This chain joins TRBV29-1 and TRBJ1-2; no reliable D call. CDR3 length: 11 amino acids. Trimming shortened V by 5 bases and J by 7 bases, and 11 bases separated the two germline ends. Germline CDR1 is SQVTM and CDR2 is ANQGSEA. The CDR3: CSVPRGSGYTF. DNA for the CDR3: TGCAGCGTTCCCCGTGGCAGTGGCTACACCTTC.

The chain couples TRBV5-6 to TRBJ1-4; D call uncertain. The CDR3 contains 16 residues. In germline, CDR1 is SGHDT, CDR2 YYEEEE. Trimming took off 1 base at V and 0 bases at J, with 10 bases between the two ends. CDR3 protein: CASSLISDPTNEKLFF. CDR3 DNA: TGTGCCAGCAGCTTGATAAGTGATCCAACTAATGAAAAACTGTTTTTT.

The genes are TRBV15 and TRBJ1-6, with a possible D match to TRBD1 (5 bases). V lost 0 bases, J lost 6 bases, and 9 bases lay in between. Germline CDR1 and CDR2: LNHNV and YYDKDF (reference sequence). This CDR3 is built from 15 residues. The CDR3 DNA is TGTGCCACCAGCAGAGACTGGGGGAGTAATTCACCCCTCCACTTT. It codes for CATSRDWGSNSPLHF.

This rearrangement joins TRBV24-1 to TRBJ2-2; D possibly corresponds to TRBD2 (6 bases). CDR1 is KGHDR, CDR2 SFDVKD, per germline. Trimming removed 0 bases at V and 6 bases at J, with 7 bases between. This CDR3 is 14 amino acids long. The CDR3 DNA reads TGTGCCACCAGTGATTTGGGGGAGGCCGGGGAGCTGTTTTTT. This translates into CATSDLGEAGELFF.

The gene calls are TRBV4-2 and TRBJ2-1; 8 nucleotides match TRBD2. V trimming: 2 bases; J trimming: 4 bases; junction bases outside the gene matches: 10. The CDR3 has 17 amino acids. CDR1 and CDR2 (germline): LGHNA, YNFKEQ. The CDR3, as DNA: TGTGCCAGCAGCCAACCCGCCGGCGGGGGGAGATACAATGAGCAGTTCTTC. Translation: CASSQPAGGGRYNEQFF.

At least ten counts were recorded for this clone. Other nucleotide sequences in the sample specify the same CDR3. V gene TRBV15 combines with J gene TRBJ1-5; 8 bases are shared with TRBD1. Germline CDR1 reads LNHNV; CDR2 reads YYDKDF (reference sequence). The CDR3 loop spans 14 amino acids. After removal of 1 base from V and 4 bases from J, the junction contained 0 bases not matched to a gene. The CDR3 bases are TGTGCCACCAGCAGAGGACAGGGGAATCAGCCCCAGCATTTT. Protein sequence: CATSRGQGNQPQHF.

This sequence joins TRBV3-1 (or the pseudogene TRBV3-2) and TRBJ2-3; D is unresolved. Germline assignment: CDR1 LGHDT and CDR2 YNNKEL (reference sequence). The CDR3 has 14 amino acids. V was pared by 2 bases and J by 3 bases, with 9 bases between. CDR3 in amino acids: CASSQRLGTDTQYF. The CDR3 DNA reads as TGTGCCAGCAGCCAAAGGTTAGGGACAGATACGCAGTATTTT.

J is TRBJ2-7 and V is TRBV10-3, with D possibly TRBD2 on 7 matching bases. The ends were cut back, 6 bases at V and 2 bases at J, with 14 bases in the middle. Germline V gene sequence: CDR1 ENHRY, CDR2 SYGVKD. CDR3 length: 14 amino acids. The DNA for the CDR3 is TGTGCCATCAGCTGGGGGGGCGGAACCTACGAGCAGTACTTC. This gives the protein CAISWGGGTYEQYF.

V and J are TRBV11-2 and TRBJ2-3, with a possible D match to TRBD2 (6 bases). The CDR3 covers 16 residues. In germline, CDR1 is SGHAT, CDR2 FQNNGV. V lost 5 bases and J 2 bases, leaving 17 bases between the germline ends. The CDR3 is CASSRDSPFFTDTQYF. The CDR3 nucleotides read TGTGCCAGCAGCCGGGACTCCCCTTTTTTCACAGATACGCAGTATTTT.

The rearrangement uses TRBV7-2 and TRBJ2-3, with a weak D call TRBD2 (6 bases). This CDR3 comprises 15 residues. CDR1 SGHTA and CDR2 FQGNSA come from the germline V gene. Trimming shortened V by 7 bases and J by 2 bases, and 16 bases separated the two germline ends. The CDR3 nucleotides read TGTGCCAGCACGATCCGGGACTTTACCACAGATACGCAGTATTTT. As protein: CASTIRDFTTDTQYF.

This clone was seen only once. The genes are TRBV30 and TRBJ1-1; no definite D call. The germline CDR1 and CDR2 sequences are GTSNPN and SVGIG (reference sequence). Trimming cost V 4 bases and J 6 bases, with 12 bases left between them. There are 12 residues in the CDR3. Written as DNA, the CDR3 is TGTGCCTGGACCCGTGGAGCTGCTGAAGCTTTCTTT. It translates to CAWTRGAAEAFF.

The chain has TRBV18 and TRBJ2-1; D not resolved. Trimming removed 0 bases from V and 0 bases from J, with 6 bases in between. The CDR3 has 15 amino acids. Germline-derived CDR1 and CDR2 are KGHSH and LQKENI. The CDR3 DNA reads TGTGCCAGCTCACCACCGGGCGTCTCCTACAATGAGCAGTTCTTC. Translation: CASSPPGVSYNEQFF.

The J gene is TRBJ2-2, the V gene TRBV6-5; D perhaps matches TRBD2 (6 bases). This CDR3 comprises 15 residues. Trimming cost V 2 bases and J 3 bases, with 10 bases left between them. Germline V gene sequence: CDR1 MNHEY, CDR2 SVGAGI. CDR3 nucleotide sequence: TGTGCCAGCAGTTACGGGACTTCGTACACCGGGGAGCTGTTTTTT. Encoded protein: CASSYGTSYTGELFF.

This clone was counted once. The V and J genes are TRBV29-1 and TRBJ1-1; 12 nucleotides agree with TRBD1. V was pared by 4 bases and J by 5 bases, with 5 bases of the junction left unmatched. This CDR3 spans 14 amino acids. Germline CDR1 SQVTM, CDR2 ANQGSEA. Here the CDR3 reads CSVVGDRGLTEAFF. CDR3 coding DNA: TGCAGCGTTGTGGGGGACAGGGGGCTTACTGAAGCTTTCTTT. The variable domain in full, completed from reference TRBV29-1 and TRBJ1-1, reads SAVISQKPSRDICQRGTSLTIQCQVDSQVTMMFWYRQQPGQSLTLIATANQGSEATYESGFVIDKFPISRPNLTFSTLTVSNMSPEDSSIYLCSVVGDRGLTEAFFGQGTRLTVV.

The chain is built from TRBV19 and TRBJ1-5; D might be TRBD1 (6 bases). The germline V gene encodes CDR1 LNHDA and CDR2 SQIVND (reference sequence). V lost 3 bases and J 3 bases, leaving 18 bases between the germline ends. The CDR3 length is 17 residues. The CDR3 protein is CASSMYWTESINQPQHF. CDR3 nucleotides: TGTGCCAGTAGTATGTACTGGACAGAGTCAATCAATCAGCCCCAGCATTTT.

The V call is TRBV11-3, the J call TRBJ1-6; 7 bases are shared with TRBD1. The CDR3 sequence is 13 residues long. Germline CDR1 SGHNT, CDR2 YENEEA. V was pared by 5 bases and J by 9 bases, with 4 bases of the junction left unmatched. CDR3 loop: CASSETGISPLHF. In DNA form, the CDR3 reads TGTGCCAGCAGCGAGACAGGGATTTCACCCCTCCACTTT.

V is TRBV5-1 and J is TRBJ2-7; 7 bases line up with TRBD2. The germline gives CDR1 SGHRS, CDR2 YFSETQ. The CDR3 runs to 15 residues. The V segment lost 0 bases and the J segment 3 bases; nucleotides outside the gene matches: 6. The CDR3 loop reads CASSLDAGEVYEQYF. The DNA for the CDR3 is TGCGCCAGCAGCTTGGACGCGGGAGAAGTCTACGAGCAGTACTTC. The variable domain in full, with the rest retrieved from reference TRBV5-1 and TRBJ2-7, is KAGVTQTPRYLIKTRGQQVTLSCSPISGHRSVSWYQQTPGQGLQFLFEYFSETQRNKGNFPGRFSGRQFSNSRSEMNVSTLELGDSALYLCASSLDAGEVYEQYFGPGTRLTVT.

This chain uses TRBV3-1 (or the pseudogene TRBV3-2) with TRBJ2-5, with D perhaps matching TRBD2 (6 bases). Germline CDR1 and CDR2: LGHDT and YNNKEL (reference sequence). V was pared by 10 bases and J by 5 bases, with 17 bases between. This CDR3 is 13 amino acids long. CDR3 nucleotides: TGTGCCACTCTCTGGGCCGCGGGGGAGACCCAGTACTTC. Encoded protein: CATLWAAGETQYF.

This clone was observed a few times. The chain uses TRBV18 and TRBJ1-5, with TRBD1 as a possible D gene (5 bases). The V and J ends lost 6 bases and 3 bases respectively, with 12 bases between them. There are 14 residues in the CDR3. The germline gives CDR1 KGHSH, CDR2 LQKENI. Here the CDR3 reads CASSYTGYNQPQHF. The CDR3 nucleotides read TGTGCCAGCTCCTATACAGGATACAATCAGCCCCAGCATTTT.

This chain joins TRBV4-2 and TRBJ1-2; TRBD1 agrees at 7 bases. The CDR3 runs to 15 residues. Trimming cost V 1 base and J 6 bases; bases outside gene matches: 8. Germline-derived CDR1 and CDR2 are LGHNA and YNFKEQ. The CDR3 loop is CASSQVGDRANGYTF. DNA for the CDR3: TGTGCCAGCAGCCAAGTTGGTGACAGGGCGAATGGCTACACCTTC.

CDR3 amino acids: CASSSISGNTIYF. The CDR3 nucleotides are TGTGCCAGCAGCTCGATCTCTGGAAACACCATATATTTT. J is TRBJ1-3 and V is TRBV7-2; D not resolved. Germline V CDR1 and CDR2: SGHTA, FQGNSA. There are 13 residues in the CDR3. The V end lost 4 bases, the J end lost 0 bases, and 4 bases lay between the germline ends.